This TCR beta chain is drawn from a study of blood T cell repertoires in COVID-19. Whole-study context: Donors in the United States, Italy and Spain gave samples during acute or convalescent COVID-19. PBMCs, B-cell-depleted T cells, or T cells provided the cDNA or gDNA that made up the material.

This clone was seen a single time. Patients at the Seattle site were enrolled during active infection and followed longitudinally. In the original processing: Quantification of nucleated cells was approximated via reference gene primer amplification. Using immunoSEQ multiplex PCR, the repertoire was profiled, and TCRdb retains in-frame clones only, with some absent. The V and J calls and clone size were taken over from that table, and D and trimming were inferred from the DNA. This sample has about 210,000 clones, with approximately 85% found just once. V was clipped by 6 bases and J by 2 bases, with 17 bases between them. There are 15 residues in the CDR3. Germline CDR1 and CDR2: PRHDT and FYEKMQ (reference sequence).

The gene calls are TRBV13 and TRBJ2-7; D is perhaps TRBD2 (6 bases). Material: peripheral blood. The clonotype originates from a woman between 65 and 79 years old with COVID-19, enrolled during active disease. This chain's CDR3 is CASSPPGLATYEQYF. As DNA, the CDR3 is TGTGCCAGCAGTCCCCCGGGGCTAGCGACCTACGAGCAGTACTTC.